A few counts support the clone carrying this TCR beta chain. Its matching antigen is unknown. The CDR3 length is 13 residues. Germline V lookup: CDR1 MRHNA, CDR2 SNTAGT. Trimming at V came to 5 bases and at J to 2 bases, leaving 1 base not matched to a gene. The assay used was immunoSEQ (version v3.0), run at survey level. Libraries were prepared by immunoSEQ multiplex PCR; TCRdb keeps only in-frame clonotypes and omits some of them. The sample records 28,000 or so clones, 93% being singletons. This specimen belongs to a study of long-term antiretroviral therapy in people with HIV. Study results and limitations: CDR3 length ranges were narrower in HIV repertoires than in controls.

The sample consisted of unsorted PBMCs, taken 6.2 years after starting antiretroviral therapy. The genes are TRBV6-4 and TRBJ2-3; 7 nucleotides line up with TRBD2. The receptor's source is a man between 35 and 55 years old with HIV. CDR3 residues: CASSSGNTDTQYF. The CDR3 nucleotides are TGTGCCAGCAGTAGCGGGAACACAGATACGCAGTATTTT.